This T cell receptor beta chain was retrieved from a study of T cell changes during pregnancy in multiple sclerosis. Only in-frame clones appear in the TCRdb table, and some are missing; sequencing was by immunoSEQ multiplex PCR. The sample has roughly 34,000 clones; 90% are singletons. The clonotype originates from a female donor in good health, enrolled as a control in a pregnancy study. The material sequenced was CD4+ T cells from peripheral blood mononuclear cells, taken in the second trimester of pregnancy.

The CDR3 reads CASSSQQGANYGYTF. The CDR3, as DNA: TGTGCCAGCAGCTCCCAACAGGGAGCGAACTATGGCTACACCTTC. The chain recombines TRBV7-8 with TRBJ1-2, with a possible D match to TRBD1 (6 bases). The CDR3 sequence is 15 residues long. Trimming took off 4 bases at V and 2 bases at J, with 14 bases between the two ends. The germline V gene encodes CDR1 SGHVS and CDR2 FQNEAQ.